Following are 31 T cell receptor beta chains from one sample sequenced in a study of early T cells in non-severe SARS-CoV-2 infection. TCRdb fed the 5' RACE reads into MiXCR, producing one record per CDR3 protein. Of 50,000 or so distinct CDR3 sequences in the sample, about 13% were seen once. Sample: whole blood. Every receptor here comes from an adult who was a healthcare worker with PCR-confirmed SARS-CoV-2 infection or an uninfected control (not recorded which).

CDR3 protein: CASSQEGGTETQYF. The CDR3 nucleotides read TGCGCCAGCAGCCAAGAAGGCGGGACGGAGACCCAGTACTTC. The chain joins TRBV4-1 to TRBJ2-5, with TRBD2 as a possible D gene (6 bases). The germline V gene encodes CDR1 MGHRA and CDR2 YSYEKL. Trimming cost V 0 bases and J 5 bases, with 10 bases left between them. CDR3 length: 14 residues.

The table lists this clonotype with many counts. The gene calls are TRBV11-2 and TRBJ2-2; 14 bases match TRBD2. Trimming at V came to 6 bases and at J to 5 bases, leaving 2 bases not matched to a gene. The CDR3 covers 15 residues. Per the germline V gene, CDR1 is SGHAT and CDR2 is FQNNGV. The DNA of the CDR3 is TGTGCCAGCAGTTGGACTAGCGGGGGGACCGGGGAGCTGTTTTTT. Translated: CASSWTSGGTGELFF.

This clonotype was found many times. The gene calls are TRBV2 and TRBJ1-4, with TRBD1 as a possible D gene (5 bases). This CDR3 region has 14 residues. CDR1 is SNHLY and CDR2 is FYNNEI in the germline V gene. V was shortened by 8 bases and J by 7 bases, with 17 bases between the two germline ends. CDR3 coding DNA: TGTGCCAGCGCGGGGGACCCGCCGGGTGAAAAACTGTTTTTT. It translates to CASAGDPPGEKLFF.

The chain couples TRBV28 to TRBJ2-7; TRBD2 aligns across 7 bases. V lost 7 bases and J lost 0; bases outside the gene matches: 9. CDR1 is MDHEN and CDR2 is SYDVKM in the germline V gene. The CDR3 totals 15 residues. The DNA of the CDR3 is TGTGCCAGCACCCGAGCCAGACTAGCCTCCTACGAGCAGTACTTC. This encodes CASTRARLASYEQYF.

V usage is TRBV11-1 and J usage is TRBJ2-1, with D maybe TRBD2 (6 bases). CDR3 size: 14 residues. The germline V gene encodes CDR1 SGHAT and CDR2 FQDESV (reference sequence). Trimming stripped 8 bases from V and 6 bases from J, with 17 bases between. The CDR3 sequence is CASGAGNWRNEQFF. The DNA for the CDR3 is TGTGCCAGCGGTGCGGGAAACTGGCGCAATGAGCAGTTCTTC.

Ten or more counts support this clonotype. The chain has TRBV18 and TRBJ2-1, with TRBD2 identical over 13 bases. The ends lost 0 bases at V and 2 bases at J; junction bases unmatched: 4. Germline CDR1 reads KGHSH; CDR2 reads LQKENI. The CDR3 is 18 residues long. Here the CDR3 reads CASSPPALAGGAYNEQFF. CDR3 bases: TGTGCCAGCTCACCACCGGCACTAGCGGGGGGGGCCTACAATGAGCAGTTCTTC.

The rearrangement joins TRBV20-1 to TRBJ2-1, with D tentatively TRBD2 (6 bases). Germline V gene data show CDR1 as DFQATT and CDR2 as SNEGSKA (reference sequence). The CDR3 totals 15 residues. V lost 5 bases, J lost 0 bases, and 14 bases lay in between. In DNA, the CDR3 is TGCAGTGCTCCTCGACTAGTGAGCTCCTACAATGAGCAGTTCTTC. This gives the protein CSAPRLVSSYNEQFF.

The chain joins TRBV9 to TRBJ2-2; unclear D gene. Germline CDR1 SGDLS, CDR2 YYNGEE. The CDR3 runs 13 residues. V lost 7 bases and J 0 bases, leaving 7 bases between the germline ends. The CDR3 here is CASGSSNTGELFF. In nucleotides, the CDR3 is TGTGCCAGCGGTAGTTCGAACACCGGGGAGCTGTTTTTT.

The sample holds many counts of this clonotype. The V and J genes are TRBV3-1 and TRBJ2-1; D ambiguous. Germline V gene data show CDR1 as LGHDT and CDR2 as YNNKEL (reference sequence). V was clipped by 0 bases and J by 10 bases, with 10 bases between them. CDR3 length: 13 amino acids. CDR3 loop: CASSQENPLEQFF. The CDR3 DNA reads TGTGCCAGCAGCCAAGAGAACCCACTAGAGCAGTTCTTC.

The CDR3 DNA is TGTGCCAGCAGCTTAGAGGTGGGGGTGAACACTGAAGCTTTCTTT. Translation: CASSLEVGVNTEAFF. The genes are TRBV7-9 and TRBJ1-1, with D maybe TRBD1 (5 bases). The CDR3 is 15 amino acids. Germline V CDR1 and CDR2: SEHNR, FQNEAQ (reference sequence). V was clipped by 1 base and J by 0 bases, with 9 bases between them. Combining the CDR3 with reference TRBV7-9 and TRBJ1-1 gives the whole variable domain DTGVSQNPRHKITKRGQNVTFRCDPISEHNRLYWYRQTLGQGPEFLTYFQNEAQLEKSRLLSDRFSAERPKGSFSTLEIQRTEQGDSAMYLCASSLEVGVNTEAFFGQGTRLTVV.

This clonotype appeared many times. The V gene is TRBV20-1, the J gene TRBJ2-1; D is undetermined. Trimming stripped 3 bases from V and 0 bases from J, with 18 bases between. Germline values: CDR1 DFQATT, CDR2 SNEGSKA (reference sequence). This CDR3 spans 17 amino acids. CDR3 DNA sequence: TGCAGTGCTAGTAGTTCGACTCCAACGAGCTCCTACAATGAGCAGTTCTTC. It translates to CSASSSTPTSSYNEQFF.

This clonotype has a count of ten or more. CDR3 sequence reads: CASSGDRAQPQHF. The CDR3 DNA reads TGTGCCAGCTCGGGGGACAGGGCTCAGCCCCAGCATTTT. The chain employs TRBV18 and TRBJ1-5; 9 nucleotides agree with TRBD1. Trimming removed 6 bases from V and 6 bases from J; junction bases left unmatched: 3. CDR3 length: 13 residues. Germline lookup yields CDR1 KGHSH and CDR2 LQKENI.

In this sample, this clonotype turned up many times. The V gene is TRBV7-9, the J gene TRBJ1-1; the D gene is possibly TRBD1 (5 bases). CDR3 length: 12 amino acids. CDR1 is SEHNR and CDR2 is FQNEAQ in the germline V gene (reference sequence). The V gene lost 4 bases and the J gene lost 7 bases, with 10 bases spanning the gap. The chain's CDR3 is CASSWQGLEAFF. The CDR3 DNA reads as TGTGCCAGCAGCTGGCAGGGCCTTGAAGCTTTCTTT.

The chain employs TRBV6-2 or TRBV6-3 and TRBJ2-7, with TRBD2 matching over 12 bases. The CDR3 length is 15 residues. Germline V gene sequence: CDR1 MNHEY, CDR2 SVGEGT. The V and J ends lost 2 bases and 2 bases, in that order; junction bases with no gene match: 1. The CDR3 DNA reads TGTGCCAGCAGTTACCGACTAGCGGGAGCCTACGAGCAGTACTTC. Translating it yields CASSYRLAGAYEQYF.

This clonotype was observed at least ten times. The chain has TRBV24-1 and TRBJ2-1; D not certain. The CDR3 covers 13 residues. The germline CDR1 and CDR2 sequences are KGHDR and SFDVKD. Trimming removed 9 bases from V and 0 bases from J, with 8 bases in between. In DNA form, the CDR3 reads TGTGCCACCGGCCGGAGCTCCTACAATGAGCAGTTCTTC. Translating it yields CATGRSSYNEQFF.

Ten or more counts support this clonotype. The chain recombines TRBV28 with TRBJ1-5, with unresolved D. CDR1 is MDHEN, CDR2 SYDVKM, per germline. The V gene lost 7 bases and the J gene lost 5 bases, with 12 bases spanning the gap. This CDR3 has 13 residues. The CDR3 here is CASNRVADQPQHF. The CDR3 nucleotides are TGTGCCAGCAACCGGGTGGCGGATCAGCCCCAGCATTTT.

This clonotype was counted many times. This chain links TRBV6-6 with TRBJ1-5; TRBD1 agrees at 7 bases. The CDR3 is made up of 14 amino acids. The germline V gene encodes CDR1 MNHNY and CDR2 SVGAGI (reference sequence). V was pared by 6 bases and J by 2 bases, with 4 bases of the junction left unmatched. The CDR3 nucleotides read TGTGCCAGCAGCCCAGGGGGTGGCAATCAGCCCCAGCATTTT. Residues: CASSPGGGNQPQHF.

This clonotype was recorded at least ten times. This chain connects TRBV6-5 to TRBJ2-2; possibly TRBD1 or TRBD2 for D (6 bases each). CDR1 is MNHEY and CDR2 is SVGAGI in the germline V gene. Trimming took off 5 bases at V and 6 bases at J, with 13 bases between the two ends. The CDR3 totals 14 residues. CDR3 coding DNA: TGTGCCAGCAGTAGGAACAGGGAGGCCGGGGAGCTGTTTTTT. Translated, it gives CASSRNREAGELFF.

The chain joins TRBV30 to TRBJ1-6; possibly TRBD1 for D (5 bases). Germline values: CDR1 GTSNPN, CDR2 SVGIG (reference sequence). Trimming stripped 0 bases from V and 1 base from J, with 7 bases between. This CDR3 contains 15 residues. The CDR3, as DNA: TGTGCCTGGAGTGTGGGGGTATCCTATAATTCACCCCTCCACTTT. This sequence encodes CAWSVGVSYNSPLHF.

This clonotype showed up many times. V usage is TRBV19 and J usage is TRBJ1-2, with D perhaps matching TRBD1 (6 bases). V was pared by 2 bases and J by 0 bases, with 13 bases between. CDR1 LNHDA and CDR2 SQIVND come from the germline V gene (reference sequence). The CDR3 has 16 residues. The chain's CDR3 is CASSIIGTSANYGYTF. For the CDR3, the DNA is TGTGCCAGTAGTATAATAGGGACAAGCGCTAACTATGGCTACACCTTC.

This clonotype was counted a few times. The chain uses TRBV6-6 and TRBJ2-3; 8 bases line up with TRBD1. Per germline, CDR1 MNHNY and CDR2 SVGAGI (reference sequence). Trimming took 0 bases from V and 2 from J; bases not matched to a gene: 4. The CDR3 runs to 16 residues. CDR3 DNA sequence: TGTGCCAGCAGTTACTCGAACAGGGGGGACACAGATACGCAGTATTTT. It codes for CASSYSNRGDTDTQYF.

The sample holds a few counts of this clonotype. The chain uses TRBV6-5 and TRBJ2-3; maybe TRBD2 (6 bases). This CDR3 is 17 amino acids long. The germline V and J ends were trimmed by 0 bases and 4 bases, with 17 bases remaining between them. Germline V CDR1 and CDR2: MNHEY, SVGAGI. The CDR3 DNA sequence: TGTGCCAGCAGTTACTCGGACGGGGGTTTTCAGGCAGATACGCAGTATTTT. It translates to CASSYSDGGFQADTQYF.

The V and J genes are TRBV14 and TRBJ2-1; tentatively, D is TRBD1 or TRBD2 (5 bases each). The germline V gene encodes CDR1 SGHDN and CDR2 FVKESK. V lost 1 base to trimming and J lost 8 bases, with 18 bases between them. This CDR3 is 16 amino acids long. This CDR3 reads CASSQALGRRLHEQFF. The DNA of the CDR3 is TGTGCCAGCAGCCAAGCTCTGGGACGGCGGCTCCATGAGCAGTTCTTC.

The chain couples TRBV5-1 to TRBJ2-3; tentative D call: TRBD1 (6 bases). Germline loops: CDR1 SGHRS, CDR2 YFSETQ. CDR3 size: 17 residues. V lost 0 bases and J lost 1, with 15 bases in between. The CDR3 protein is CASSLGQAGWGTDTQYF. For the CDR3, the DNA is TGCGCCAGCAGCTTGGGACAGGCTGGATGGGGCACAGATACGCAGTATTTT.

To note about this clonotype: A read error may account for a junction end that differs from germline. The gene calls are TRBV3-1 and TRBJ1-1; no clear D gene. CDR3 size: 14 residues. The germline CDR1 and CDR2 sequences are LGHDT and YNNKEL (reference sequence). The CDR3 bases are TGTGCCAGCACCCAAGGGATGGCGTACACTGAAGCTTTCTTT. It specifies CASTQGMAYTEAFF.

Written as DNA, the CDR3 is TGTGCCTGCTACCCTTCCCCTGGTGGGCTAGCGGTCTCCTACGAGCAGTACTTC. This sequence encodes CACYPSPGGLAVSYEQYF. The rearrangement links TRBV30 to TRBJ2-7; 7 nucleotides match TRBD2. V was clipped by 6 bases and J by 0 bases; unmatched bases: 20. From germline, CDR1 is GTSNPN and CDR2 SVGIG (reference sequence). The CDR3 sequence is 18 residues long.

This clonotype has at least ten counts. The V and J genes are TRBV2 and TRBJ1-5; D is undetermined. CDR1 and CDR2 from the germline V gene are SNHLY and FYNNEI. V lost 10 bases, J lost 2 bases, and 12 bases lay in between. This CDR3 spans 13 amino acids. CDR3 DNA: TGTGCCATCCGTCGGATCCGCAATCAGCCCCAGCATTTT. Protein product: CAIRRIRNQPQHF.

This clonotype has at least ten counts. The rearrangement uses TRBV11-3 and TRBJ2-3; D possibly corresponds to TRBD2 (6 bases). V lost 3 bases to trimming and J lost 4 bases, with 8 bases between them. This CDR3 comprises 13 residues. Germline values: CDR1 SGHNT, CDR2 YENEEA. CDR3: CASSLEGADTQYF. The CDR3 DNA reads TGTGCCAGCAGCTTGGAGGGTGCAGATACGCAGTATTTT.

The table lists this clonotype with many counts. The junction and the germline gene differ at one end; a read error may be behind it. This rearrangement joins TRBV7-2 to TRBJ2-7, with 8 bases aligning to TRBD1. In germline, CDR1 is SGHTA, CDR2 FQGNSA. The CDR3 totals 11 residues. The CDR3 DNA follows: TGTGCCAGCAGCTACGGACAGGGACTGAACTTC. Encoded protein: CASSYGQGLNF.

V gene TRBV29-1 combines with J gene TRBJ2-3; D remains ambiguous. CDR1 and CDR2 from the germline V gene are SQVTM and ANQGSEA. V was clipped by 5 bases and J by 0 bases, with 9 bases between them. This CDR3 region has 13 residues. CDR3 amino acids: CSVQSGSTDTQYF. The CDR3 bases are TGCAGCGTTCAATCCGGGAGCACAGATACGCAGTATTTT.

This clonotype was picked up a small number of times. The V gene is TRBV12-3 or TRBV12-4, the J gene TRBJ2-5; no reliable D call. The CDR3 is 11 residues long. Trimming took off 4 bases at V and 0 bases at J, with 0 bases between the two ends. The CDR3 DNA sequence: TGTGCCAGCAGTTACCAAGAGACCCAGTACTTC. Translation: CASSYQETQYF.